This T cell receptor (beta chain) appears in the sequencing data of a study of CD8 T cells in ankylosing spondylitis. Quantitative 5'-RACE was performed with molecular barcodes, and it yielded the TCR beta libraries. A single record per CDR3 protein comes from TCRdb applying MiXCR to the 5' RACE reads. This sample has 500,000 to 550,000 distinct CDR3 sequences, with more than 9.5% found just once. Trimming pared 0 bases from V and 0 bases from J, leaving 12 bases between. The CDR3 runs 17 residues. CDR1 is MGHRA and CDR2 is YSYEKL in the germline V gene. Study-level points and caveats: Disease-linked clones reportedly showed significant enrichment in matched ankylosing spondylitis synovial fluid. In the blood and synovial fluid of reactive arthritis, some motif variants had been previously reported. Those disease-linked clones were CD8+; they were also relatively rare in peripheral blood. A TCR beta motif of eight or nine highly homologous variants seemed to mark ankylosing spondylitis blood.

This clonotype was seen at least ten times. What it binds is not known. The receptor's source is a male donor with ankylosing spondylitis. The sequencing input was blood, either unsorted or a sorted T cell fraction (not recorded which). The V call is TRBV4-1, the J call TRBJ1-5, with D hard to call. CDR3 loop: CASSQENTLYSNQPQHF. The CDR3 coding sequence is TGCGCCAGCAGCCAAGAAAACACCCTCTATAGCAATCAGCCCCAGCATTTT.